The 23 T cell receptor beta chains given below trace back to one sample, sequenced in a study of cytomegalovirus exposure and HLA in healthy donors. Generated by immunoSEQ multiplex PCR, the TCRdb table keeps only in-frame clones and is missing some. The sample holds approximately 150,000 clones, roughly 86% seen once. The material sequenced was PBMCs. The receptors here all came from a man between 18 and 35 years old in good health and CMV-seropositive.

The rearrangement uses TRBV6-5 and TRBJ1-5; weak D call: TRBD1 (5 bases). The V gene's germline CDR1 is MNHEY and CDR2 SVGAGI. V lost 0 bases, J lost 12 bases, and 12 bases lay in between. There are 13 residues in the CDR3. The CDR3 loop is CASSYSGGNDQHF. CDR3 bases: TGTGCCAGCAGTTACTCGGGGGGAAATGACCAGCATTTT.

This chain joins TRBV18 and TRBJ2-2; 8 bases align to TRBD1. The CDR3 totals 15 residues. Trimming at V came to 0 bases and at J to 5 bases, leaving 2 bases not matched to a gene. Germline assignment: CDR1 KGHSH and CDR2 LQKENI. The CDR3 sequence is CASSPPTGATGELFF. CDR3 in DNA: TGTGCCAGCTCACCACCGACAGGGGCTACCGGGGAGCTGTTTTTT.

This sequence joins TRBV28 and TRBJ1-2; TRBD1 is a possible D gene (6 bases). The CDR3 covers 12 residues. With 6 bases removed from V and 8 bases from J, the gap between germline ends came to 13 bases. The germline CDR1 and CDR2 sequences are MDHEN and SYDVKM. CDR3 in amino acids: CASRAGTFGYTF. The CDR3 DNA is TGTGCCAGCAGGGCCGGGACATTCGGCTACACCTTC.

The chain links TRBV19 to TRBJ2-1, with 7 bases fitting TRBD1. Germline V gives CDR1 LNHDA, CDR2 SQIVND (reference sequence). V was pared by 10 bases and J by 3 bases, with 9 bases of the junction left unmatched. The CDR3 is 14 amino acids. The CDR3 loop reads CATSPGQSYNEQFF. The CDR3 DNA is TGTGCCACTAGCCCGGGACAGAGCTACAATGAGCAGTTCTTC.

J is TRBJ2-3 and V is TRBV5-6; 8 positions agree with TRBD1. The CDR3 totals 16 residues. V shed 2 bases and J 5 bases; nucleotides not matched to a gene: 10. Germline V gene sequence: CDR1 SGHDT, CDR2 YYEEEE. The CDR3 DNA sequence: TGTGCCAGCAGCTTTCCGACAGGGGAGAAGCAAGATACGCAGTATTTT. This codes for CASSFPTGEKQDTQYF.

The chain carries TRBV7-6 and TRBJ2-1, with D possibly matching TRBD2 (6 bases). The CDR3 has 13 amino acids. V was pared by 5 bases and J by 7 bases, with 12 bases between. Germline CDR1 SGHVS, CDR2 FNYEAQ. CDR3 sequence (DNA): TGTGCCAGCAGCCTAACCCGGGGGAATGAGCAGTTCTTC. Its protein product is CASSLTRGNEQFF.

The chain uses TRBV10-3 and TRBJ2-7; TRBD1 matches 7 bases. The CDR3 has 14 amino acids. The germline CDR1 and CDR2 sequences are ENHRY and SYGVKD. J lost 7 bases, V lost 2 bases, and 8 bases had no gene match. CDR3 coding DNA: TGTGCCATCAGTGAGACAGGGGATCGGTGGGAGCAGTACTTC. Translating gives CAISETGDRWEQYF.

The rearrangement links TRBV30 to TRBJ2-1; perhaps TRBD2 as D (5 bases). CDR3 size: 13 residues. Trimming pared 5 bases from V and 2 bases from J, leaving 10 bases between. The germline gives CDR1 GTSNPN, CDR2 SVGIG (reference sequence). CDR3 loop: CAWGAGAYNEQFF. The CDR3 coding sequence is TGTGCCTGGGGTGCCGGGGCCTACAATGAGCAGTTCTTC.

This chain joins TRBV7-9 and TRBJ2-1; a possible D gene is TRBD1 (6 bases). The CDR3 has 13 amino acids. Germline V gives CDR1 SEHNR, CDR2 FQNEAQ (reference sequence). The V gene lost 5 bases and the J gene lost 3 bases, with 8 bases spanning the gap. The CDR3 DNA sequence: TGTGCCAGCAGCGCGACAGGCTACAATGAGCAGTTCTTC. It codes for CASSATGYNEQFF. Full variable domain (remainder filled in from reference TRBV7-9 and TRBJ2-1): DTGVSQNPRHKITKRGQNVTFRCDPISEHNRLYWYRQTLGQGPEFLTYFQNEAQLEKSRLLSDRFSAERPKGSFSTLEIQRTEQGDSAMYLCASSATGYNEQFFGPGTRLTVL.

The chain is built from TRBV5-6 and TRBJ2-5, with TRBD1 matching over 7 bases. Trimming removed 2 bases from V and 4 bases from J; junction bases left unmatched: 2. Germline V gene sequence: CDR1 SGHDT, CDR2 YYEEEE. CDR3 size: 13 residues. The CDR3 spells CASSFRDRETQYF. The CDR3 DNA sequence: TGTGCCAGCAGCTTCCGGGACAGAGAGACCCAGTACTTC. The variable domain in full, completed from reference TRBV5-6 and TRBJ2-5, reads DAGVTQSPTHLIKTRGQQVTLRCSPKSGHDTVSWYQQALGQGPQFIFQYYEEEERQRGNFPDRFSGHQFPNYSSELNVNALLLGDSALYLCASSFRDRETQYFGPGTRLLVL.

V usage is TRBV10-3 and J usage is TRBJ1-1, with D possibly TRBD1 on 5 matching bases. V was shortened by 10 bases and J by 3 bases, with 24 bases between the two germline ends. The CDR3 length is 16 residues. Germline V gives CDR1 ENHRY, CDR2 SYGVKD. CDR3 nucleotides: TGTGCCACCAGCCTCGGGCAGGGCCTAGTTGACACTGAAGCTTTCTTT. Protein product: CATSLGQGLVDTEAFF.

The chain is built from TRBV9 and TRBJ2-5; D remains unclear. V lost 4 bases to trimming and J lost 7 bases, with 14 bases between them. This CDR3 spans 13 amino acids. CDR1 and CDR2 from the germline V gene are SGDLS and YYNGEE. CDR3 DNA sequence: TGTGCCAGCAGCTCATCAGGTTTAGGGACCCAGTACTTC. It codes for CASSSSGLGTQYF.

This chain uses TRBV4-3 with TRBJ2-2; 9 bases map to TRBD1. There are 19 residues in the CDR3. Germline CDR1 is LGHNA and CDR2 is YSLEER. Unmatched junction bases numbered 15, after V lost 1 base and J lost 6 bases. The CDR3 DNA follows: TGCGCCAGCAGCCAAGTCTTAATTTCCCGGGACAGGGACTCCGGGGAGCTGTTTTTT. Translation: CASSQVLISRDRDSGELFF.

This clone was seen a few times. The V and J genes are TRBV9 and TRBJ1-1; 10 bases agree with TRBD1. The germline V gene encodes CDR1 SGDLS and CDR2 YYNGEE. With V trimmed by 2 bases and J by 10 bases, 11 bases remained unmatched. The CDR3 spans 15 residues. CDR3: CASSVDQDRGRGAFF. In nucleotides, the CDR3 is TGTGCCAGCAGCGTCGACCAGGACAGGGGGAGAGGAGCTTTCTTT.

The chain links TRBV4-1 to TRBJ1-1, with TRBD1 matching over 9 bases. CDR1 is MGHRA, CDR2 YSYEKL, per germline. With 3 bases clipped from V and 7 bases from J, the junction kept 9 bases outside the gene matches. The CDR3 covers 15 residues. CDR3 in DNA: TGCGCCAGCAGCCACGGACAGGGGAGGAAGGGTGAAGCTTTCTTT. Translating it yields CASSHGQGRKGEAFF.

CDR3 sequence: CASSPLLKAGAYNEQFF. CDR3 sequence (DNA): TGTGCCAGCAGTCCTCTCCTTAAAGCGGGGGCATACAATGAGCAGTTCTTC. The V and J genes are TRBV28 and TRBJ2-1; TRBD2 matches at 8 bases. Germline lookup yields CDR1 MDHEN and CDR2 SYDVKM. With V trimmed by 5 bases and J by 4 bases, 13 bases remained unmatched. CDR3 length: 17 residues.

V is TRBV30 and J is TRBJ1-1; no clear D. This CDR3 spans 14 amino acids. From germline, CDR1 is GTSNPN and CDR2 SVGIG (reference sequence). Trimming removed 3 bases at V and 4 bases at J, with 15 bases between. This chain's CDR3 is CAWSQYSRFTEAFF. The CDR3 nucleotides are TGTGCCTGGAGCCAATACAGCCGGTTCACTGAAGCTTTCTTT.

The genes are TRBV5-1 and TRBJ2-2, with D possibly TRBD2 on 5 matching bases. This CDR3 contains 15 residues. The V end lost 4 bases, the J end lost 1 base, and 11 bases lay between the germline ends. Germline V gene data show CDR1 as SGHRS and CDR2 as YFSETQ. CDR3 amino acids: CASSRGQRNTGELFF. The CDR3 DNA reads TGCGCCAGCAGCCGAGGGCAGCGGAACACCGGGGAGCTGTTTTTT. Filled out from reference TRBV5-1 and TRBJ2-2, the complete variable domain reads KAGVTQTPRYLIKTRGQQVTLSCSPISGHRSVSWYQQTPGQGLQFLFEYFSETQRNKGNFPGRFSGRQFSNSRSEMNVSTLELGDSALYLCASSRGQRNTGELFFGEGSRLTVL.

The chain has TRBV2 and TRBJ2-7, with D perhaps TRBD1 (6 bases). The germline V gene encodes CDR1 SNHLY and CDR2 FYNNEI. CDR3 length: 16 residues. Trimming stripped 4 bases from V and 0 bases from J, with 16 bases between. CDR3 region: CASSGPRQASSYEQYF. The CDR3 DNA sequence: TGTGCCAGCAGTGGACCTCGACAGGCCAGCTCCTACGAGCAGTACTTC.

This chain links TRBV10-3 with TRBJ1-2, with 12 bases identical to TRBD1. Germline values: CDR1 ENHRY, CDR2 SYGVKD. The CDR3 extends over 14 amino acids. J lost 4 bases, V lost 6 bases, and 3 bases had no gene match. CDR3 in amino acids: CAIRGTGGIYGYTF. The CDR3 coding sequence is TGTGCCATCAGGGGGACAGGGGGCATCTATGGCTACACCTTC.

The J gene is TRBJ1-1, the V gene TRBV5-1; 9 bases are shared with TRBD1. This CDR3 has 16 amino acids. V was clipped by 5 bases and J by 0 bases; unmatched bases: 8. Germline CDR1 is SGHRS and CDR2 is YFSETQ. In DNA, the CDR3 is TGCGCCAGCAGGGGGGGGACAGGGACCTTGAACACTGAAGCTTTCTTT. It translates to CASRGGTGTLNTEAFF.

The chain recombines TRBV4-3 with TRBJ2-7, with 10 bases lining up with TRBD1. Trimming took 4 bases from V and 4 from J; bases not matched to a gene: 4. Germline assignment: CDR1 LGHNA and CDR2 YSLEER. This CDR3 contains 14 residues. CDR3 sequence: CASSPGTGVYEQYF. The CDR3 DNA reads TGCGCCAGCAGCCCCGGGACAGGGGTATACGAGCAGTACTTC.

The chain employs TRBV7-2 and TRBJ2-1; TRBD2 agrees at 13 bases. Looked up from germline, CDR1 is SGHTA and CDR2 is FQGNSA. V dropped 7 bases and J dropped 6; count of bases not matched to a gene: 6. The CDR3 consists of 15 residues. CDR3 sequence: CASISGTSGTNEQFF. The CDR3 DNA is TGTGCCAGCATCTCCGGGACTAGCGGGACCAATGAGCAGTTCTTC.